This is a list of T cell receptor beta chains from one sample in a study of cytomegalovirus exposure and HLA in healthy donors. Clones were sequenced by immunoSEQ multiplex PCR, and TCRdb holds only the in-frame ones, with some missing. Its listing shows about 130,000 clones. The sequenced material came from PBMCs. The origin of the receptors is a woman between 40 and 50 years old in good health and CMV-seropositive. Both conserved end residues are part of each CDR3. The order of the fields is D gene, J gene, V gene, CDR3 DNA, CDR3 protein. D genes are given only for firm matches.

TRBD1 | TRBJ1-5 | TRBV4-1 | TGCGCCAGCAGCCTACAGGACAGGAATCAGCCCCAGCATTTT | CASSLQDRNQPQHF
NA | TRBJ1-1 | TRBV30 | TGTGCCTGGAGTGGCGGGGGTCGCGCTGAAGCTTTCTTT | CAWSGGGRAEAFF
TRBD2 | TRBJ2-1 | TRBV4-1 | TGCGCCAGCAGTTTCAGCGGGAGTGGGTACAATGAGCAGTTCTTC | CASSFSGSGYNEQFF
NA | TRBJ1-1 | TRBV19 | TGTGCCAGTAGGACGGGTAACACTGAAGCTTTCTTT | CASRTGNTEAFF
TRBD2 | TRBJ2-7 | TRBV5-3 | TGTGCCAGAAGCAACTGGACTAGCGGGGTCCCCTACGAGCAGTACTTC | CARSNWTSGVPYEQYF
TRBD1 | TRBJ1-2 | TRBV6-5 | TGTGCCAGCAGTTACTCGGGACAGGGGGCTCGCTATGGCTACACCTTC | CASSYSGQGARYGYTF
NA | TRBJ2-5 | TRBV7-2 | TGTGCCAGCAGCTTATCGGCCGGTCGGATAGGGGGAGTCCAAGAGACCCAGTACTTC | CASSLSAGRIGGVQETQYF
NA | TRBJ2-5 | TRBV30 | TGTGCCTGGAGTTTCGGCAGGGGTCAGACCCAGTACTTC | CAWSFGRGQTQYF
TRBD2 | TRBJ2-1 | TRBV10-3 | TGTGCCACTTCCGGGACTAGCGAGAACAATGAGCAGTTCTTC | CATSGTSENNEQFF
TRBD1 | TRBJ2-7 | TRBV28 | TGTGCCAGCAGGATGACAGGGATGTCCTACGAGCAGTACTTC | CASRMTGMSYEQYF
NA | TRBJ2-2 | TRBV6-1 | TGTGCCAGCAGTGAATCCGGGACAAGGAGGTTTGCCGGGGAGCTGTTTTTT | CASSESGTRRFAGELFF
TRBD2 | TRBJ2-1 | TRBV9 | TGTGCCAGCAGCGCCTACAGTTTAGGGAGGGATGAGCAGTTCTTC | CASSAYSLGRDEQFF
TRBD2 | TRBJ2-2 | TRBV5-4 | TGTGCCAGCAGCTTGGGTAGCGGGGAGCGCACCGGGGAGCTGTTTTTT | CASSLGSGERTGELFF
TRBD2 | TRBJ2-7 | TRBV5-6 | TGTGCCAGCAGCTTGGCTAGCGGGACCCCCTTCGTGTACGAGCAGTACTTC | CASSLASGTPFVYEQYF
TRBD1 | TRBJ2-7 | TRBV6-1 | TGTGCCAGCGCCGGACAGGGTAGGTCCACCTACGAGCAGTACTTC | CASAGQGRSTYEQYF
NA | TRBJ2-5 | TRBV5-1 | TGCGCCAGCAGCCCTCTAGGAGAGACCCAGTACTTC | CASSPLGETQYF
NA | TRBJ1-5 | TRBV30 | TGTGCCTGGAGTGTAATGGGGGGGAATCAGCCCCAGCATTTT | CAWSVMGGNQPQHF
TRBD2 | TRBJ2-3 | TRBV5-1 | TGCGCCAGCAGCCCCGGACTGGGGGGGGAAGATACGCAGTATTTT | CASSPGLGGEDTQYF
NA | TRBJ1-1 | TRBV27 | TGTGCCAGCAGTCCGCGGCGGGGGAGGTACACTGAAGCTTTCTTT | CASSPRRGRYTEAFF
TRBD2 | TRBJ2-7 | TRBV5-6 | TGTGCCAGCAGCTTGGGACTAGCGGGACCCCACGAGCAGTACTTC | CASSLGLAGPHEQYF
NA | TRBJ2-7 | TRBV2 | TGTGCCAGCAGTAGGACAGTTTACGAGCAGTACTTC | CASSRTVYEQYF
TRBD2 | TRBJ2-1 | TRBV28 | TGTGCCAGCAGTTGGGGGCTAGCGGGAGCCTCCTACAATGAGCAGTTCTTC | CASSWGLAGASYNEQFF
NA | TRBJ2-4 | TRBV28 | TGTGCCAGCACCGCCCGGGACTTAGCCAAAAACATTCAGTACTTC | CASTARDLAKNIQYF
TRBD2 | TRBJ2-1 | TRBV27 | TGTGCCAGCAGTTTATTTAGCGGGATATCCTACAATGAGCAGTTCTTC | CASSLFSGISYNEQFF
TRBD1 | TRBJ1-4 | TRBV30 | TGTGCCTGGGCGACAGGGGGGGTCGGTTCGGCTAATGAAAAACTGTTTTTT | CAWATGGVGSANEKLFF
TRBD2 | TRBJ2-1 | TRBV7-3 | TGTGCCAGCAGCCCTTCGACTAGCGGGAGGTTGTACAATGAGCAGTTCTTC | CASSPSTSGRLYNEQFF
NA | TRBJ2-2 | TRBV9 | TGTGCCAGCACCGCCGGAGGGGCCACCGGGGAGCTGTTTTTT | CASTAGGATGELFF
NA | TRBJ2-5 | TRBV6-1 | TGTGCCAGCAGCCCCTCCAGGGGCGAGACCCAGTACTTC | CASSPSRGETQYF
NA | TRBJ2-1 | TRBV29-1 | TGCAGCGTTGAACCCATCGGCTACAATGAGCAGTTCTTC | CSVEPIGYNEQFF
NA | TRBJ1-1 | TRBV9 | TGTGCCAGCAGCGTAGAACAGGGCGGGGGAGCTTTCTTT | CASSVEQGGGAFF
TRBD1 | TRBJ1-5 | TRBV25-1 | TGTGCCAGCAAGGGACAGAACAATCAGCCCCAGCATTTT | CASKGQNNQPQHF
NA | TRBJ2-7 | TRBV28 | TGTGCCACGATGAGGGTATCCGGGTTAGAGCAGTACTTC | CATMRVSGLEQYF
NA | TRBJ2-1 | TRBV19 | TGTGCCAGTAGTATAGGCAGGGGAACCAGTAATGAGCAGTTCTTC | CASSIGRGTSNEQFF
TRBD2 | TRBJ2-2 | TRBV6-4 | TGTGCCAGCAGTGACTCGAACACAAGACTAGCGAGAAACACCGGGGAGCTGTTTTTT | CASSDSNTRLARNTGELFF
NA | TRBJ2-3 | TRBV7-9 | TGTGCCAGCAGCCTCCGGGTAGATACGCAGTATTTT | CASSLRVDTQYF